The 11 T cell receptor beta chains presented below share a single source sample, sequenced in a study of T cell changes during pregnancy in multiple sclerosis (dated by TCRdb to about 2019). Library method: the immunoSEQ multiplex PCR assay. The source is immuneACCESS, and TCRdb retained only in-frame sequences with V and J called. Part of the clones is not carried over; for the studies checked, unresolved V genes explain less than half of this, and the remainder is unexplained. For this sample the table gives roughly 79,000 clones, of which over 80% were detected only once. Around 0.45% of the sample lies in the top ten. Sample: CD4+ T cells from peripheral blood mononuclear cells, taken before pregnancy. All receptors derive from a female donor with multiple sclerosis, enrolled in a pregnancy study.

This clone turned up a few times. The chain links TRBV5-8 to TRBJ2-2; TRBD2 might be the D (6 bases). The CDR3 runs to 16 residues. V was trimmed by 4 bases and J by 4 bases, leaving 17 bases between them. Germline CDR1 SGHTS, CDR2 YDEGEE. The CDR3 nucleotides are TGTGCCAGCAGCACGGCGGGACTTCAGGGCACCGGGGAGCTGTTTTTT. It encodes CASSTAGLQGTGELFF.

V gene TRBV5-6 combines with J gene TRBJ2-3; 8 nucleotides line up with TRBD2. Per germline, CDR1 SGHDT and CDR2 YYEEEE. This CDR3 is 16 amino acids long. J was trimmed by 2 bases and V by 2 bases; bases with no gene match: 7. The CDR3 is CASSFTGGPTTDTQYF. The CDR3 DNA is TGTGCCAGCAGCTTCACGGGAGGGCCGACCACAGATACGCAGTATTTT.

CDR3 region: CASSSVRAEAFF. The CDR3 coding sequence is TGTGCCAGCAGTTCGGTACGGGCTGAAGCTTTCTTT. The chain combines TRBV28 with TRBJ1-1; D is uncertain. CDR1 and CDR2 (germline): MDHEN, SYDVKM. Trimming removed 4 bases from V and 6 bases from J, with 9 bases in between. The CDR3 has 12 amino acids.

The rearrangement uses TRBV7-2 and TRBJ2-3; D remains unclear. V shed 5 bases and J shed 3 bases, with 9 bases lying between them. This CDR3 comprises 13 residues. From germline, CDR1 is SGHTA and CDR2 FQGNSA. CDR3 coding DNA: TGTGCCAGCAGCCCTAAACGGACAGATACGCAGTATTTT. Protein product: CASSPKRTDTQYF.

This CDR3 is CASSALGGSQNYGYTF. CDR3 DNA sequence: TGTGCCAGCAGCGCGTTAGGCGGATCCCAAAACTATGGCTACACCTTC. V gene TRBV9 combines with J gene TRBJ1-2; D uncertain. This CDR3 has 16 residues. V lost 3 bases, J lost 2 bases, and 17 bases lay in between. Per the germline V gene, CDR1 is SGDLS and CDR2 is YYNGEE.

This clone was seen a single time. The chain links TRBV5-1 to TRBJ2-7, with 10 bases that match TRBD1. This CDR3 contains 15 residues. With V trimmed by 4 bases and J by 5 bases, 9 bases remained unmatched. CDR1 SGHRS and CDR2 YFSETQ come from the germline V gene. CDR3 amino acids: CASSVTGTGAHEQYF. The CDR3 nucleotides read TGCGCCAGCAGCGTGACCGGGACAGGGGCCCACGAGCAGTACTTC.

This clone appeared once. Mismatch with germline at one junction end may stem from a read error. The genes are TRBV28 and TRBJ2-3; maybe TRBD1 (5 bases). CDR1 is MDHEN, CDR2 SYDVKM, per germline. The CDR3 spans 14 residues. Here the CDR3 reads CASSRRTPLAPPSF. CDR3 nucleotide sequence: TGTGCCAGCAGCCGCCGGACACCTCTCGCCCCCCCGTCTTTT.

CDR3: CASSELNQQFF. CDR3 bases: TGTGCCAGCAGTGAGCTTAATCAGCAGTTCTTC. The chain combines TRBV27 with TRBJ2-1; no clear D. The CDR3 loop spans 11 amino acids. Trimming removed 5 bases from V and 11 bases from J, with 10 bases in between. Germline values: CDR1 MNHEY, CDR2 SMNVEV (reference sequence).

The V gene is TRBV19, the J gene TRBJ2-7; TRBD2 matches 11 bases. V was clipped by 4 bases and J by 0 bases; unmatched bases: 8. Per the germline V gene, CDR1 is LNHDA and CDR2 is SQIVND (reference sequence). The CDR3 runs 17 residues. In DNA form, the CDR3 reads TGTGCCAGTAGTAAGCAATCCGGGACTAGCGGCTCCTACGAGCAGTACTTC. Protein: CASSKQSGTSGSYEQYF. Looking up the rest from reference TRBV19 and TRBJ2-7 gives the full variable domain: DGGITQSPKYLFRKEGQNVTLSCEQNLNHDAMYWYRQDPGQGLRLIYYSQIVNDFQKGDIAEGYSVSREKKESFPLTVTSAQKNPTAFYLCASSKQSGTSGSYEQYFGPGTRLTVT.

The gene calls are TRBV27 and TRBJ2-7; D call uncertain. Per germline, CDR1 MNHEY and CDR2 SMNVEV (reference sequence). This CDR3 is built from 13 residues. The V gene lost 6 bases and the J gene lost 4 bases, with 13 bases spanning the gap. DNA for the CDR3: TGTGCCAGCAGCCCCGACACAAATTACGAGCAGTACTTC. Translated, it gives CASSPDTNYEQYF.

The chain joins TRBV5-4 to TRBJ2-1; D possibly corresponds to TRBD2 (6 bases). The germline gives CDR1 SGHNT, CDR2 YYREEE (reference sequence). Trimming left V 3 bases short and J 14 bases short, with 24 bases between. CDR3 length: 15 residues. CDR3 coding DNA: TGTGCCAGCAGCTATAGCGGAACTTCTACAATGAGGGAGTTCTTC. Its protein is CASSYSGTSTMREFF.